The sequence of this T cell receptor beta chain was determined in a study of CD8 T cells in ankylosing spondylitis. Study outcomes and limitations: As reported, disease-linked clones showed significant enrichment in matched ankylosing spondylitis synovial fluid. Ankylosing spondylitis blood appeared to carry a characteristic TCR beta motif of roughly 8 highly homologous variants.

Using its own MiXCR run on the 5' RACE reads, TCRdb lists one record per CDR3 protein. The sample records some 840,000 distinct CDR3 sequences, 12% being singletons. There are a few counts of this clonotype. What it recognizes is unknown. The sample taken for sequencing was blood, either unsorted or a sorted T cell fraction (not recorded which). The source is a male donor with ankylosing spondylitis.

The CDR3 DNA is TGCAGTGCTAGGTCCCCACGGACAGGGGCCCACGAGCAGTACTTC. This encodes CSARSPRTGAHEQYF. The gene calls are TRBV20-1 and TRBJ2-7; 9 positions agree with TRBD1. V shed 3 bases and J 5 bases; nucleotides not matched to a gene: 11. The CDR3 has 15 residues. CDR1 and CDR2 from the germline V gene are DFQATT and SNEGSKA (reference sequence).